This TCR beta chain came from a study of cytomegalovirus exposure and HLA in healthy donors. Study information: The use of the same platform for the 110 or so validation repertoires and the approximately 690 first-cohort repertoires was reported by a later analysis. Whole-study findings and limits: The authors listed 150 to 200 TCR beta chains as cytomegalovirus-associated.

Turning to this clone: The antigen is unknown.

Produced via immunoSEQ multiplex PCR; TCRdb's table is partial and in-frame only. The data contain 80,000 to 95,000 clones, approximately 93% of them singletons. The germline CDR1 and CDR2 sequences are MNHEY and SVGAGI. CDR3 length: 14 residues. The V end lost 2 bases, the J end lost 0 bases, and 6 bases lay between the germline ends. V gene TRBV6-5 combines with J gene TRBJ2-3; D is unresolved. This sequence originates from a woman aged 30 to 39 in good health and CMV-seropositive. Sequencing used PBMCs. CDR3 coding DNA: TGTGCCAGCAGTTACGAAGCTAGCACAGATACGCAGTATTTT. Protein sequence: CASSYEASTDTQYF.